Listed below are T cell receptor beta chains from one sample, sequenced in a study of cytomegalovirus exposure and HLA in healthy donors. The data were produced by immunoSEQ multiplex PCR, yet TCRdb's version contains in-frame clones alone and is incomplete. The data show about 120,000 clones, around 74% seen once. Source material: PBMCs. These receptors were collected from a woman between 18 and 29 years old in good health and CMV-seronegative. Both conserved end residues are trimmed from each CDR3. Each record gives: J gene, V gene, CDR3 protein.

TRBJ1-5,TRBV30,AWSPRGNQPQH
TRBJ2-3,TRBV7-9,ASSLGLRDADTQY
TRBJ1-6,TRBV7-9,ASSLGQAPSSYNSPLH
TRBJ1-5,TRBV19,ASSTVSNQPQH
TRBJ2-3,TRBV11-2,ASSLPGGPPDTQY
TRBJ1-3,TRBV7-9,ASSLYRPGEGNTIY
TRBJ2-7,TRBV7-3,ASSPAVAGVSYEQY
TRBJ2-3,TRBV6-9,ASSYSGGTDTQY
TRBJ1-2,TRBV6-1,ASSEALPQSLAGYT
TRBJ1-5,TRBV6-5,ASSSKPGQGQPQH
TRBJ2-7,TRBV29-1,SVEGDSSYEQY
TRBJ2-1,TRBV5-1,ASRLSANNEQF
TRBJ2-7,TRBV10-3,AISTEQTGASYEQY
TRBJ2-3,TRBV10-3,AISESPLAGGRTDTQY
TRBJ1-2,TRBV30,AWSVDRGHGYT
TRBJ1-1,TRBV6-1,ASIPTGTNTEAF
TRBJ2-6,TRBV7-2,ASSFGGTGGRGANVLT
TRBJ2-7,TRBV18,ASSPTGYEQY
TRBJ2-7,TRBV5-1,ASSLAGDRVDGRY
TRBJ1-4,TRBV28,ASSYRGSPEKLF
TRBJ2-5,TRBV5-1,ASSLAAMLYGTGPSYQETQY
TRBJ1-2,TRBV6-5,ASSKQQGQGYGYT
TRBJ2-5,TRBV7-2,ASSGRRNQETQY
TRBJ2-2,TRBV30,AWSVMRTGELF
TRBJ1-1,TRBV29-1,SVGIAMNTEAF
TRBJ1-5,TRBV5-6,ASSSGHVNQPQH
TRBJ1-6,TRBV27,ASSFGGSSYNSPLH
TRBJ2-1,TRBV28,ASTLPIGQGRPSGYNEQF
TRBJ1-1,TRBV18,ASSPPRRQGMTEAF
TRBJ1-1,TRBV2,ASTKAARTEAF
TRBJ2-1,TRBV28,ASSSGFRPF
TRBJ2-1,TRBV10-3,AISDTPSGEQF
TRBJ2-6,TRBV28,ASRPWGGGISGANVLT